The clone carrying this T cell receptor beta chain was seen ten or more times. This record belongs to a study of regulatory T cells in long-lasting Graves disease. Time point in this sample: newly diagnosed GD, antithyroid drugs for less than 3 months. After RNA was extracted from PBMCs, the TCR library was made from it. Criteria from the American Thyroid Association guidelines were applied to diagnose Graves' disease. V shed 0 bases and J shed 1 base, with 6 bases lying between them. Per germline, CDR1 DFQATT and CDR2 SNEGSKA (reference sequence). The CDR3 is 13 amino acids. Arm-PCR of CDR3 regions with iRepertoire HTBI primers generated TCR beta libraries. From the multiplex PCR reads, TCRdb called clonotypes with MiXCR, one entry per CDR3 protein. The sample shows roughly 260,000 distinct CDR3 sequences, more than 15% of them seen only once. These data also formed part of another study, on T cells in Graves' hyperthyroidism and ophthalmopathy. This second study says: With the HTBI primer set, the TCR CDR3 went through a first round of RT-PCR.

The sequencing used peripheral blood mononuclear cells (PBMCs), collected at new diagnosis, from a patient treated with antithyroid drugs. V and J are TRBV20-1 and TRBJ1-1; no clear D. This TCR was recovered from a woman aged 30 to 39 with Graves disease. The CDR3: CSARETQNTEAFF. CDR3 DNA sequence: TGCAGTGCTAGAGAGACCCAGAACACTGAAGCTTTCTTT.